This T cell receptor beta chain was obtained from a study of T cell changes during pregnancy in multiple sclerosis (dated by TCRdb to between 2017 and 2020). For the study in its entirety: Changes in the T cell repertoire over the course of pregnancy were examined in this study in women with multiple sclerosis.

The library was made by the immunoSEQ multiplex PCR assay. The table was pulled from immuneACCESS by TCRdb, which kept in-frame rearrangements only. Such tables lose some clones; where checked, under half of the loss comes from unresolved V genes, and the rest has no known cause. The sample data list about 110,000 clones, and about 90% of these were observed just once. Jointly, the top ten make up 1.6% of the sample. As concerns this clone: What antigen it recognizes has not been identified. Per-base quality was not reported, and no clone a single base away is much larger than it.

The germline V gene sets CDR1 to MDHEN and CDR2 to SYDVKM. V and J are trimmed by 6 bases and 5 bases, and the gene matches miss 9 bases of the junction. The CDR3 measures 14 amino acids from cysteine to phenylalanine. Here the CDR3 DNA is all that survives: 42 bases in frame from base 1. This TCR was sampled from a female donor with multiple sclerosis, enrolled in a pregnancy study. This chain joins TRBV28 to TRBJ2-7, with 8 middle bases fitting TRBD1. Material: peripheral blood, obtained before pregnancy. The base sequence is TGTGCCAGCAGCACCAGGGGGCGCGAAGACGAGCAGTACTTC. This translates into CASSTRGREDEQYF. This CDR3, with the reference TRBV28 and TRBJ2-7 proteins standing in past its ends, gives the full variable domain DVKVTQSSRYLVKRTGEKVFLECVQDMDHENMFWYRQDPGLGLRLIYFSYDVKMKEKGDIPEGYSVSREKKERFSLILESASTNQTSMYLCASSTRGREDEQYFGPGTRLTVT.